The 4 T cell receptor beta chains below were found in one sample sequenced in a study of CD8 T cells in ankylosing spondylitis. One entry per CDR3 protein, called by TCRdb with MiXCR from the 5' RACE reads. The table lists under 950,000 distinct CDR3 sequences, 15% to 20% of them singletons. Findings and caveats of the study: For ankylosing spondylitis blood, a TCR beta motif of about eight highly homologous variants appeared characteristic.

No antigen has been identified for these receptors. The sample was blood, either unsorted or a sorted T cell fraction (not recorded which). Source of these receptors: a male donor with ankylosing spondylitis.

The chain uses TRBV28 and TRBJ2-2, with D hard to call. Per the germline V gene, CDR1 is MDHEN and CDR2 is SYDVKM. The CDR3 loop spans 16 amino acids. Trimming removed 1 base at V and 1 base at J, with 10 bases between. CDR3 residues: CASSLLGMMNTGELFF. The CDR3 nucleotides read TGTGCCAGCAGTTTATTAGGAATGATGAACACCGGGGAGCTGTTTTTT.

This clonotype was recorded at least ten times. This chain links TRBV11-2 with TRBJ2-2; D is uncertain. This CDR3 comprises 12 residues. Germline-derived CDR1 and CDR2 are SGHAT and FQNNGV. V gave up 5 bases and J gave up 3 bases, with 4 bases separating them. In nucleotides, the CDR3 is TGTGCCAGCAGCGGAGACACCGGGGAGCTGTTTTTT. Translation gives CASSGDTGELFF.

J is TRBJ2-1 and V is TRBV6-2 or TRBV6-3; TRBD2 agrees at 13 bases. The CDR3 is made up of 21 amino acids. The J segment lost 2 bases and the V segment lost 7 bases, leaving 20 bases of the junction unmatched. In germline, CDR1 is MNHEY, CDR2 SVGEGT. The CDR3 nucleotides are TGTGCCAGCACCAAATTTCTCAGGACTAGCGGGAGCCCTGGGGCCTACAATGAGCAGTTCTTC. It translates to CASTKFLRTSGSPGAYNEQFF.

The CDR3, as DNA: TGTGCCAGCAGCCCCGGGACAGGGACCACCCGGGGGCAGTTCTTC. Translated: CASSPGTGTTRGQFF. The chain recombines TRBV12-3 or TRBV12-4 with TRBJ2-1; TRBD1 agrees at 9 bases. Trimming cost V 6 bases and J 12 bases; bases outside gene matches: 15. The CDR3 spans 15 residues.